This T cell receptor beta chain was captured in a study of T cells in Graves' hyperthyroidism and ophthalmopathy. TCR beta CDR3 regions were amplified from RNA transcripts. A first-round RT-PCR of the TCR CDR3 used the HTBI primer set. MiXCR, applied by TCRdb to the multiplex PCR reads, yields one record per CDR3 protein. The sample yields about 570,000 distinct CDR3 sequences, roughly 50% seen once. This CDR3 has 12 amino acids. V shed 0 bases and J shed 16 bases, with 11 bases lying between them. Germline loops: CDR1 SGDLS, CDR2 YYNGEE. Specimen: peripheral blood or thyroid tissue (not recorded which). This rearrangement joins TRBV9 to TRBJ1-6; unclear D gene. The receptor was isolated from an adult woman with Graves' disease, either hyperthyroidism or ophthalmopathy (not recorded which). In DNA, the CDR3 is TGTGCCAGCAGCGTAGATTCCCGCACACTCCACTTT. This sequence encodes CASSVDSRTLHF.